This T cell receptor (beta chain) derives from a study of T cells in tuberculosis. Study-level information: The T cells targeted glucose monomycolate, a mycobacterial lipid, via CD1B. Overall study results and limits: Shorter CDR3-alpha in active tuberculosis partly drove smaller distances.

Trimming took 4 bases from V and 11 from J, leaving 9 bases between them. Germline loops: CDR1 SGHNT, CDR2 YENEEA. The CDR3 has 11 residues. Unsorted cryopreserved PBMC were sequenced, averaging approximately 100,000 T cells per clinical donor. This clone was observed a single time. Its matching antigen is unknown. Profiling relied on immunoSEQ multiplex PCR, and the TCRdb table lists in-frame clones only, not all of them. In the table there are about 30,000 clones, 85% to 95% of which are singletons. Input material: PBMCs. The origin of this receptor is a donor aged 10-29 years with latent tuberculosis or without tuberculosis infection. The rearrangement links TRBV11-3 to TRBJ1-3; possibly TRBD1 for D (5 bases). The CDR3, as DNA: TGTGCCAGCAGCTCGACAGTTCCCATATATTTT. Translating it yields CASSSTVPIYF.